Listed below are T cell receptor beta chains from one sample, sequenced in a study of response to subunit inactivated influenza vaccine. TCRdb reprocessed the RT-PCR reads with MiXCR, giving one entry per CDR3 protein. The repertoire holds a few hundred thousand distinct CDR3 sequences, about 20% seen once, with about 9.3% in the top ten. Sequencing was performed on PBMCs from blood, taken approximately 22 months after vaccination. These receptors were obtained from a man aged 50-75 years who received an inactivated influenza vaccine. Each CDR3 is given with its conserved first and last residue. A D gene is named only where the DNA matches it firmly. Clone sizes are given selectively: once, few, many, or a class where the clone is expanded.

abundance	v_gene	d_gene	j_gene	CDR3aa	CDR3nt
-	TRBV5-6	-	TRBJ1-2	CASSPEVTGGYGYTF	TGTGCCAGCAGCCCGGAGGTCACGGGCGGCTATGGCTACACCTTC
-	TRBV21-1	-	TRBJ2-1	CASSKGRQREAYNEQFF	TGTGCCAGCAGCAAAGGTCGCCAGCGGGAGGCCTACAATGAGCAGTTCTTC
few	TRBV20-1	TRBD2	TRBJ2-7	CSARDSAGGPGEQYF	TGCAGTGCTAGAGATTCCGCGGGAGGGCCGGGGGAGCAGTACTTC
-	TRBV7-2	TRBD2	TRBJ2-1	CASSFGGRAGGEQFF	TGTGCCAGCAGCTTCGGCGGGAGGGCCGGAGGGGAGCAGTTCTTC
few	TRBV7-9	-	TRBJ2-3	CASSLAPGTTDTQYF	TGTGCCAGCAGCTTAGCGCCGGGGACCACAGATACGCAGTATTTT
-	TRBV7-2	TRBD1	TRBJ1-2	CASSLAQGAGYGYTF	TGTGCCAGCAGCTTAGCACAGGGGGCAGGGTATGGCTACACCTTC
-	TRBV6-1	TRBD1	TRBJ1-5	CASRRQGSGQPQHF	TGTGCCAGCAGAAGACAGGGCTCGGGTCAGCCCCAGCATTTT
-	TRBV29-1	-	TRBJ2-4	CSVEGTEKNIQYF	TGCAGCGTTGAAGGGACAGAGAAAAACATTCAGTACTTC
-	TRBV7-8	-	TRBJ2-3	CASRGTVQDTQYF	TGTGCCAGCAGGGGGACTGTTCAAGATACGCAGTATTTT
few	TRBV11-3	-	TRBJ2-3	CASSFFQTDTQYF	TGTGCCAGCAGCTTCTTCCAAACAGATACGCAGTATTTT
many	TRBV7-9	-	TRBJ1-2	CASSLGGGSGYTF	TGTGCCAGCAGCTTAGGGGGGGGCTCCGGCTACACCTTC
few	TRBV12-3/TRBV12-4	-	TRBJ2-2	CASSLSDTGELFF	TGTGCCAGCAGTTTATCCGACACCGGGGAGCTGTTTTTT
few	TRBV6-2/TRBV6-3	-	TRBJ1-3	CASSYKTSSGNTIYF	TGTGCCAGCAGTTACAAGACGAGCTCTGGAAACACCATATATTTT
-	TRBV5-6	-	TRBJ2-7	CASSSGVLYEQYF	TGTGCCAGCAGCTCCGGGGTGCTCTACGAGCAGTACTTC
-	TRBV12-3/TRBV12-4	-	TRBJ1-1	CASSLNGLTEAFF	TGTGCCAGCAGTCTCAATGGTCTCACTGAAGCTTTCTTT
-	TRBV28	-	TRBJ1-2	CASSFRDPYGYTF	TGTGCCAGCAGTTTTAGGGACCCTTATGGCTACACCTTC
-	TRBV6-5	-	TRBJ1-5	CASSTGSWAISNQPQHF	TGTGCCAGCAGTACTGGGAGTTGGGCGATTAGCAATCAGCCCCAGCATTTT
few	TRBV7-9	-	TRBJ1-2	CASSLELGRTYGYTF	TGTGCCAGCAGCTTAGAGTTGGGACGGACATATGGCTACACCTTC
-	TRBV6-1	TRBD1	TRBJ2-3	CATRDRGITNTQYF	TGTGCCACCCGGGACAGGGGCATTACTAATACGCAGTATTTT
many	TRBV20-1	TRBD2	TRBJ2-3	CSATLISGRARDTQYF	TGCAGTGCTACCCTTATTAGCGGGAGGGCCCGAGATACGCAGTATTTT
few	TRBV11-2	-	TRBJ2-7	CASSLDRLGSYEQYF	TGTGCCAGCAGCTTAGATAGGTTGGGGTCCTACGAGCAGTACTTC
few	TRBV7-9	-	TRBJ2-5	CASSRGTERYQETQYF	TGTGCCAGCAGTCGCGGGACAGAGAGGTACCAAGAGACCCAGTACTTC
-	TRBV19	-	TRBJ1-5	CASSRRENQPQHF	TGTGCCAGTAGTCGGCGGGAGAATCAGCCCCAGCATTTT
-	TRBV29-1	TRBD2	TRBJ2-3	CSAGGGFVTDTQYF	TGCAGCGCTGGGGGGGGTTTCGTTACAGATACGCAGTATTTT
many	TRBV5-1	-	TRBJ1-1	CASSFLQTNTEAFF	TGCGCCAGCAGCTTCCTTCAGACGAACACTGAAGCTTTCTTT
many	TRBV20-1	-	TRBJ2-7	CSAKSRPADHEQYF	TGCAGTGCTAAGAGCAGGCCAGCCGACCACGAGCAGTACTTC
few	TRBV7-2	-	TRBJ1-1	CASSLTGTRNTEAFF	TGTGCCAGCAGCTTGACCGGGACAAGGAACACTGAAGCTTTCTTT
-	TRBV4-3	-	TRBJ1-2	CASSQTTYEYQGDGYTF	TGCGCCAGCAGCCAAACCACGTACGAGTATCAGGGTGATGGCTACACCTTC
-	TRBV4-2	-	TRBJ1-5	CASSQDRPGARQPQHF	TGTGCCAGCAGCCAAGATAGGCCGGGGGCACGCCAGCCCCAGCATTTT
many	TRBV4-3	TRBD1	TRBJ1-5	CASSPGQGYQPQHF	TGCGCCAGCAGCCCGGGACAGGGCTATCAGCCCCAGCATTTT
few	TRBV5-1	TRBD1	TRBJ1-1	CASSLGQGRRLNTEAFF	TGCGCCAGCAGCCTAGGACAGGGAAGAAGGCTTAACACTGAAGCTTTCTTT
-	TRBV11-2	-	TRBJ2-7	CASSLGTNYYEQYF	TGTGCCAGCAGCTTGGGGACAAATTACTACGAGCAGTACTTC
many	TRBV12-3/TRBV12-4	-	TRBJ1-1	CASSLSSGSTEAFF	TGTGCCAGCAGTTTATCGTCGGGGTCCACTGAAGCTTTCTTT
few	TRBV20-1	-	TRBJ1-2	CSASDIFNYGYTF	TGCAGTGCTAGTGACATCTTTAACTATGGCTACACCTTC
few	TRBV27	-	TRBJ1-2	CASSLLGGDSRGYTF	TGTGCCAGCAGTTTATTAGGAGGGGATAGTCGTGGCTACACCTTC
many	TRBV20-1	-	TRBJ1-1	CSAKASGPNTEAFF	TGCAGTGCTAAGGCCTCTGGGCCCAACACTGAAGCTTTCTTT
-	TRBV28	TRBD2	TRBJ2-5	CASRLAGGPAETQYF	TGTGCCAGCAGACTAGCGGGAGGGCCGGCAGAGACCCAGTACTTC
many	TRBV29-1	-	TRBJ1-5	CSVSGDSNQPQHF	TGCAGCGTCTCAGGGGATAGCAATCAGCCCCAGCATTTT
-	TRBV20-1	-	TRBJ1-6	CSATDGGPLHF	TGCAGTGCAACGGACGGGGGGCCCCTCCACTTT
-	TRBV6-1	TRBD1	TRBJ1-5	CASRGQGAQPQHF	TGTGCCAGCAGGGGACAGGGGGCACAGCCCCAGCATTTT
-	TRBV11-2	-	TRBJ2-1	CASSLGYLEFTYNEQFF	TGTGCCAGCAGCTTAGGGTACCTCGAGTTCACCTACAATGAGCAGTTCTTC
many	TRBV3-1	-	TRBJ1-2	CASSHWWQYGYTF	TGTGCCAGCAGCCATTGGTGGCAGTATGGCTACACCTTC
-	TRBV12-3/TRBV12-4	-	TRBJ2-7	CASRQASSYEQYF	TGTGCCAGCAGGCAGGCTAGCTCCTACGAGCAGTACTTC
-	TRBV6-1	TRBD2	TRBJ2-7	CASSKWGGSSDEQYF	TGTGCCAGCAGCAAATGGGGGGGGTCTAGCGACGAGCAGTACTTC
few	TRBV9	-	TRBJ1-2	CASSAGQPYGYTF	TGTGCCAGCAGCGCCGGACAGCCCTATGGCTACACCTTC
many	TRBV4-3	-	TRBJ2-2	CASSQDEGSRELFF	TGCGCCAGCAGCCAAGATGAGGGCTCCAGGGAGCTGTTTTTT
few	TRBV6-1	-	TRBJ1-1	CASRPLGNTEAFF	TGTGCCAGCCGGCCCCTCGGGAACACTGAAGCTTTCTTT
few	TRBV3-1	TRBD1	TRBJ1-2	CASSPQGQGAAGYTF	TGTGCCAGCAGCCCGCAGGGACAGGGAGCGGCCGGCTACACCTTC
few	TRBV20-1	TRBD1	TRBJ1-2	CSANFPTGSNYGYTF	TGCAGTGCTAACTTTCCGACAGGGAGTAACTATGGCTACACCTTC
-	TRBV7-2	-	TRBJ2-7	CASSPTGVYEQYF	TGTGCCAGCAGCCCTACGGGTGTCTACGAGCAGTACTTC
-	TRBV24-1	-	TRBJ1-5	CATSEGVGLNSNQPQHF	TGTGCCACCAGTGAGGGAGTTGGGTTGAATAGCAATCAGCCCCAGCATTTT
few	TRBV10-3	-	TRBJ1-6	CAIRSIGFSSPLHF	TGTGCCATCAGGAGTATAGGGTTTAGTTCACCCCTCCACTTT
few	TRBV5-5	TRBD1	TRBJ2-7	CASSLHLRDRNYEQYF	TGTGCCAGCAGCCTACACTTACGGGACAGAAACTACGAGCAGTACTTC
many	TRBV6-5	-	TRBJ1-6	CASSYSRGNSPLHF	TGTGCCAGCAGTTACTCGAGAGGCAATTCACCCCTCCACTTT
few	TRBV7-2	-	TRBJ2-1	CASSQLAGQQFF	TGTGCCAGCAGCCAACTGGCCGGACAGCAGTTCTTC
few	TRBV20-1	-	TRBJ2-1	CSATNLGANSYNEQFF	TGCAGTGCTACAAACCTCGGGGCAAACTCCTACAATGAGCAGTTCTTC
once	TRBV4-2	-	TRBJ2-7	CASSQEMRAEQYF	TGTGCCAGCAGCCAGGAAATGAGGGCCGAGCAGTACTTC
-	TRBV4-3	TRBD1	TRBJ1-2	CASSQEYLTGAWGYTF	TGCGCCAGCAGCCAAGAATATCTGACAGGGGCCTGGGGCTACACCTTC
few	TRBV7-2	-	TRBJ2-2	CASRTGYTGELFF	TGTGCCAGCAGAACAGGGTACACCGGGGAGCTGTTTTTT
-	TRBV24-1	-	TRBJ1-3	CATSDLDSSSGNTIYF	TGTGCCACCAGTGATTTGGACAGTAGCTCTGGAAACACCATATATTTT